Below, 18 T cell receptor beta chains from the same sample are listed, as sequenced in a study of T cell changes during pregnancy in multiple sclerosis. The method was immunoSEQ multiplex PCR; TCRdb's version includes in-frame clones alone and lacks a portion of them. The data show approximately 21,000 clones, with about 88% seen just once and more than 6% held by the top ten. The sample consisted of CD8+ T cells from peripheral blood mononuclear cells, taken in the third trimester of pregnancy. The source is a female donor in good health, enrolled as a control in a pregnancy study.

V usage is TRBV11-3 and J usage is TRBJ2-1; 11 bases line up with TRBD2. The CDR3 extends over 16 amino acids. Germline trimming cut 5 bases from V and 6 bases from J; bases unmatched to any gene: 9. Germline CDR1 SGHNT, CDR2 YENEEA. The CDR3 loop is CASSEPGLAAPNEQFF. CDR3 nucleotide sequence: TGTGCCAGCAGCGAACCGGGACTAGCGGCGCCCAATGAGCAGTTCTTC.

The chain couples TRBV6-5 to TRBJ2-7; D gene uncertain. CDR1 and CDR2 (germline): MNHEY, SVGAGI. The V gene lost 2 bases and the J gene lost 1 base, with 6 bases spanning the gap. The CDR3 loop spans 13 amino acids. Written as DNA, the CDR3 is TGTGCCAGCAGTTACGGGCAGTCCTACGAGCAGTACTTC. It is translated as CASSYGQSYEQYF.

V and J are TRBV5-4 and TRBJ2-6; 7 nucleotides align to TRBD1. Trimming removed 1 base from V and 0 bases from J; junction bases left unmatched: 7. CDR1 is SGHNT and CDR2 is YYREEE in the germline V gene (reference sequence). The CDR3 extends over 18 amino acids. CDR3 nucleotide sequence: TGTGCCAGCAGCTTGCAGGGGGATTTTCCCTCTGGGGCCAACGTCCTGACTTTC. Amino acids: CASSLQGDFPSGANVLTF.

This sequence joins TRBV5-6 and TRBJ2-4; the D is unclear. V gave up 0 bases and J gave up 0 bases, with 10 bases separating them. The germline CDR1 and CDR2 sequences are SGHDT and YYEEEE. This CDR3 is built from 16 residues. The CDR3 here is CASSLAARLAKNIQYF. The DNA for the CDR3 is TGTGCCAGCAGCTTGGCGGCTAGACTAGCCAAAAACATTCAGTACTTC.

This chain connects TRBV7-2 to TRBJ2-7, with 8 positions matching TRBD2. Germline CDR1 reads SGHTA; CDR2 reads FQGNSA. The CDR3 totals 16 residues. V lost 4 bases, J lost 3 bases, and 11 bases stayed unmatched. The CDR3 DNA reads as TGTGCCAGCAGCTGGGAACCGGGACTAGTGTTCTACGAGCAGTACTTC. It codes for CASSWEPGLVFYEQYF.

The chain recombines TRBV28 with TRBJ2-4, with 12 bases lining up with TRBD2. Germline V lookup: CDR1 MDHEN, CDR2 SYDVKM. The V segment lost 6 bases and the J segment 7 bases; nucleotides outside the gene matches: 7. The CDR3 runs 15 residues. DNA of the CDR3: TGTGCCAGCAGCCAACTAGCGGGAGGTCGGAACATTCAGTACTTC. Translation gives CASSQLAGGRNIQYF.

For the CDR3, the DNA is TGTGCCAGCGGGTTGTTTAGGGGGTCAGATACGCAGTATTTT. Its protein product is CASGLFRGSDTQYF. V gene TRBV27 combines with J gene TRBJ2-3, with a tentative D call TRBD1 (6 bases). The length of the CDR3 is 14 residues. In germline, CDR1 is MNHEY, CDR2 SMNVEV (reference sequence). The V end was cut by 8 bases, the J end by 4 bases, with 16 bases between.

The chain joins TRBV7-9 to TRBJ2-7, with a weak D call TRBD1 (6 bases). Germline V gene data show CDR1 as SEHNR and CDR2 as FQNEAQ (reference sequence). This CDR3 region has 16 residues. V gave up 5 bases and J gave up 2 bases, with 19 bases separating them. The CDR3, as DNA: TGTGCCAGCAGCCAACAGGGACCGGGACCCACCTACGAGCAGTACTTC. Translating gives CASSQQGPGPTYEQYF.

The DNA for the CDR3 is TGTGCCTCCTCTCCCGGGTTCACCGGGGAGCTGTTTTTT. It encodes CASSPGFTGELFF. The chain links TRBV6-4 to TRBJ2-2; D gene ambiguous. This CDR3 has 13 residues. The ends were cut back, 11 bases at V and 4 bases at J, with 14 bases in the middle. Per germline, CDR1 MRHNA and CDR2 SNTAGT.

The chain carries TRBV7-2 and TRBJ2-6, with a tentative D call TRBD2 (6 bases). Deletions cut 0 bases from V and 0 bases from J, with 15 bases between. The germline gives CDR1 SGHTA, CDR2 FQGNSA. The CDR3 loop spans 19 amino acids. The DNA of the CDR3 is TGTGCCAGCAGCTTAGCGTTCCTAGCGTCACACTCTGGGGCCAACGTCCTGACTTTC. This codes for CASSLAFLASHSGANVLTF.

This clone was found once. V usage is TRBV11-2 and J usage is TRBJ1-2; the match to TRBD1 covers 9 bases. Germline V CDR1 and CDR2: SGHAT, FQNNGV. This CDR3 has 16 residues. The V segment lost 4 bases and the J segment 0 bases; nucleotides outside the gene matches: 6. The CDR3 is CASSYGTGLSNYGYTF. The CDR3 DNA reads as TGTGCCAGCAGCTACGGGACAGGGTTATCTAACTATGGCTACACCTTC.

The rearrangement uses TRBV9 and TRBJ1-1; D gene ambiguous. The CDR3 loop spans 14 amino acids. CDR1 SGDLS and CDR2 YYNGEE come from the germline V gene. Trimming left V 4 bases short and J 5 bases short, with 15 bases between. CDR3 sequence: CASSLVRVGTEAFF. In DNA, the CDR3 is TGTGCCAGCAGCTTGGTGAGGGTCGGTACTGAAGCTTTCTTT.

The V and J genes are TRBV7-9 and TRBJ2-1, with 8 nucleotides matching TRBD1. V was clipped by 7 bases and J by 9 bases; unmatched bases: 20. The length of the CDR3 is 17 residues. The germline V gene encodes CDR1 SEHNR and CDR2 FQNEAQ (reference sequence). The CDR3, as DNA: TGTGCCAGCATCGATAGACAGGGGACTGGCGGGTTAGGTGAGCAGTTCTTC. Its protein is CASIDRQGTGGLGEQFF.

This rearrangement joins TRBV4-1 to TRBJ2-7, with a possible D match to TRBD1 (6 bases). V was pared by 0 bases and J by 0 bases, with 9 bases between. Germline CDR1 and CDR2: MGHRA and YSYEKL. CDR3 length: 15 amino acids. CDR3 bases: TGCGCCAGCAGCCAAGAAGACAGGTTCTCCTACGAGCAGTACTTC. This encodes CASSQEDRFSYEQYF.

The rearrangement uses TRBV19 and TRBJ2-1; D remains ambiguous. V lost 3 bases and J 2 bases, leaving 5 bases between the germline ends. The CDR3 is 13 amino acids. From germline, CDR1 is LNHDA and CDR2 SQIVND (reference sequence). CDR3 sequence: CASSITAYNEQFF. The CDR3 DNA is TGTGCCAGTAGTATTACGGCCTACAATGAGCAGTTCTTC.

The chain employs TRBV5-1 and TRBJ2-1; D possibly corresponds to TRBD1 (6 bases). The CDR3 sequence is 13 residues long. Per germline, CDR1 SGHRS and CDR2 YFSETQ. Between the trimmed V and J ends, which lost 0 bases and 6 bases, there was a span of 7 bases. The CDR3 nucleotides read TGCGCCAGCAGCTTGGACAGGGTCAATGAGCAGTTCTTC. As protein: CASSLDRVNEQFF.

The V gene is TRBV6-5, the J gene TRBJ2-1, with D perhaps TRBD2 (6 bases). Trimming removed 2 bases at V and 6 bases at J, with 11 bases between. CDR3 length: 14 amino acids. The germline gives CDR1 MNHEY, CDR2 SVGAGI. The CDR3, as DNA: TGTGCCAGCAGTTACACCTATAGCGGCAATGAGCAGTTCTTC. Translation gives CASSYTYSGNEQFF.

This clone was detected only a few times. The chain employs TRBV19 and TRBJ2-1, with 9 positions matching TRBD1. Per the germline V gene, CDR1 is LNHDA and CDR2 is SQIVND (reference sequence). V lost 7 bases, J lost 8 bases, and 15 bases stayed unmatched. There are 16 residues in the CDR3. CDR3 sequence reads: CASTPWTGARMDEQFF. The DNA for the CDR3 is TGTGCCAGTACCCCCTGGACAGGGGCACGGATGGATGAGCAGTTCTTC. The full variable domain, completed using reference TRBV19 and TRBJ2-1, is DGGITQSPKYLFRKEGQNVTLSCEQNLNHDAMYWYRQDPGQGLRLIYYSQIVNDFQKGDIAEGYSVSREKKESFPLTVTSAQKNPTAFYLCASTPWTGARMDEQFFGPGTRLTVL.